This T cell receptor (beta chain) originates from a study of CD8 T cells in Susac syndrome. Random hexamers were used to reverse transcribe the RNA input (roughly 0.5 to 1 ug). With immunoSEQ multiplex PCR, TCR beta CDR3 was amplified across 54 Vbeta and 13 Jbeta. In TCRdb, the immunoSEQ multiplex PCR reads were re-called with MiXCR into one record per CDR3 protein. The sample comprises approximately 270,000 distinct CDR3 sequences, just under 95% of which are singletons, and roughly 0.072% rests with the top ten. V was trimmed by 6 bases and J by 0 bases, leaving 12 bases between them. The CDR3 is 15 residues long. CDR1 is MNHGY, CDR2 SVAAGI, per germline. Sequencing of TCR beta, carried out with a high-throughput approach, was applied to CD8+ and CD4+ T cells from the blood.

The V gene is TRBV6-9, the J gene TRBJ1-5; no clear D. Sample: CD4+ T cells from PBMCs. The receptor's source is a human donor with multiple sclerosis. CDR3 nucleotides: TGTGCCAGCAGGTCGGCGATCAATAGCAATCAGCCCCAGCATTTT. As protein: CASRSAINSNQPQHF.